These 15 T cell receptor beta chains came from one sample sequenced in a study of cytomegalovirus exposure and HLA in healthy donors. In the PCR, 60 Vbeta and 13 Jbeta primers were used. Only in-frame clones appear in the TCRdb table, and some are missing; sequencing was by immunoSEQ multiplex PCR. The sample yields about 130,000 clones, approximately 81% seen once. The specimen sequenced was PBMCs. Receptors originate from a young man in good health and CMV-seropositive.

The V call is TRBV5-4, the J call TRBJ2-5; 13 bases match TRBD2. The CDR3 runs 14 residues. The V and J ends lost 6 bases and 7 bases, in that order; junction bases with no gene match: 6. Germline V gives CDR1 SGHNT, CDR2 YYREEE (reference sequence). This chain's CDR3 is CASTGTSGDGTQYF. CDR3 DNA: TGTGCCAGCACCGGGACTAGCGGGGACGGGACCCAGTACTTC.

CDR3 residues: CASSTGLAGGEPLPNEQFF. Here the CDR3 DNA reads TGTGCCAGTAGTACCGGACTAGCGGGGGGGGAACCTTTACCCAATGAGCAGTTCTTC. The genes are TRBV19 and TRBJ2-1, with 15 bases that match TRBD2. Losses at the gene ends were 4 bases for V and 6 bases for J; bases not matched to a gene: 13. Germline CDR1 is LNHDA and CDR2 is SQIVND (reference sequence). The CDR3 runs to 19 residues.

The CDR3 loop reads CASGSQSRGNQPQHF. The DNA of the CDR3 is TGTGCTAGTGGTTCCCAAAGCCGGGGAAATCAGCCCCAGCATTTT. J is TRBJ1-5 and V is TRBV12-5, with D hard to call. Trimming cost V 4 bases and J 4 bases, with 14 bases left between them. Per germline, CDR1 LGHNT and CDR2 FRNRAP. This CDR3 region has 15 residues.

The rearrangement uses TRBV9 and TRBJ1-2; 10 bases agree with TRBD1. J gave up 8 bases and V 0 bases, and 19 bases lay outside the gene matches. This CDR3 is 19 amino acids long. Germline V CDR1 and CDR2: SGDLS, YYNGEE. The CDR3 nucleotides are TGTGCCAGCAGCGTAGGATATCGGGACAGGGGACCTCTCCTTGTGGGCTACACCTTC. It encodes CASSVGYRDRGPLLVGYTF. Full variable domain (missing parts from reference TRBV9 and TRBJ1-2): DSGVTQTPKHLITATGQRVTLRCSPRSGDLSVYWYQQSLDQGLQFLIQYYNGEERAKGNILERFSAQQFPDLHSELNLSSLELGDSALYFCASSVGYRDRGPLLVGYTFGSGTRLTVV.

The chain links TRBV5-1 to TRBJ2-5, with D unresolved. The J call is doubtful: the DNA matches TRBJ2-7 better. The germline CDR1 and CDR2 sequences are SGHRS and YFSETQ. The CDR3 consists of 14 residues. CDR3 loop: CASSLGLPRSEQYF. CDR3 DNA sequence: TGCGCCAGCAGCTTGGGCCTCCCAAGGAGCGAGCAGTACTTC.

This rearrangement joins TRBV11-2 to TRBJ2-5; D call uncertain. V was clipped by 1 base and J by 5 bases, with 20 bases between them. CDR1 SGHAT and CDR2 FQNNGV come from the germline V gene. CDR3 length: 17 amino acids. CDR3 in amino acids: CASSLGKTELEWETQYF. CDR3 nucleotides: TGTGCCAGCAGCTTAGGCAAGACTGAGTTGGAGTGGGAGACCCAGTACTTC.

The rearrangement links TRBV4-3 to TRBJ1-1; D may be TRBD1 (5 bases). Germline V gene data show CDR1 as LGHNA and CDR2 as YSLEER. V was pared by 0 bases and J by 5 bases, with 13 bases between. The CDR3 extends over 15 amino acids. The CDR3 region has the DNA TGCGCCAGCAGCCAAGATCCCGGGGGGGAAACTGAAGCTTTCTTT. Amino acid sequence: CASSQDPGGETEAFF.

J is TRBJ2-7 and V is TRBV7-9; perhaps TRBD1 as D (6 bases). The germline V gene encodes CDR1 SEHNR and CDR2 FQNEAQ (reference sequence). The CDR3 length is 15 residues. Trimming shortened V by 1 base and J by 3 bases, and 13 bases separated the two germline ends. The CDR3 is CASSLVSRGGYEQYF. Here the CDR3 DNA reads TGTGCCAGCAGCTTAGTGTCCAGGGGCGGCTACGAGCAGTACTTC.

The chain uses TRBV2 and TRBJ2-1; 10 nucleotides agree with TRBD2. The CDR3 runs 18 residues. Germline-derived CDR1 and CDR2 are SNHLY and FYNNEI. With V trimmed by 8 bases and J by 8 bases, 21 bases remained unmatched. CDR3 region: CASSITGPLAGPRDEQFF. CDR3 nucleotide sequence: TGTGCCAGCTCCATAACGGGCCCACTAGCGGGGCCTAGGGATGAGCAGTTCTTC.

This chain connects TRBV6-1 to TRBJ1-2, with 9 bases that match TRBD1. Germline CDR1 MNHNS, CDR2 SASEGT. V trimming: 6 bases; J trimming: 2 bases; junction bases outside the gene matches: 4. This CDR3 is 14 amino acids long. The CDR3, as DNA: TGTGCCAGCAGCTCCGGGACAGGGAACTATGGCTACACCTTC. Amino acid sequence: CASSSGTGNYGYTF.

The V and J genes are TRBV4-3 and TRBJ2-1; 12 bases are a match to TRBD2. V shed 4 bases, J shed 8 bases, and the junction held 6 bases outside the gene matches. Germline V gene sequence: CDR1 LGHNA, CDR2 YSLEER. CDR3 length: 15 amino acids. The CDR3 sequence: CASSRLAGVVYEQFF. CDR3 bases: TGCGCCAGCAGCCGACTAGCGGGAGTAGTATATGAGCAGTTCTTC.

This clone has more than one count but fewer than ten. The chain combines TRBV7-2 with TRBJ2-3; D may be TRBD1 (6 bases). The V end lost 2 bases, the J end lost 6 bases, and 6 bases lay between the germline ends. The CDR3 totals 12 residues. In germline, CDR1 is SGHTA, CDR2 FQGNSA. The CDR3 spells CASSLTGDTQYF. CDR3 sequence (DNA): TGTGCCAGCAGCTTAACAGGGGATACGCAGTATTTT.

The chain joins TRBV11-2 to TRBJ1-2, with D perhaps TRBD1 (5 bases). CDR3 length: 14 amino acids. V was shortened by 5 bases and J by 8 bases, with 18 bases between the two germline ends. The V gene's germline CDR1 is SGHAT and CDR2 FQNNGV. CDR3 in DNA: TGTGCCAGCAGCCATGGCGGGGGAAGCCGCGGCTACACCTTC. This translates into CASSHGGGSRGYTF.

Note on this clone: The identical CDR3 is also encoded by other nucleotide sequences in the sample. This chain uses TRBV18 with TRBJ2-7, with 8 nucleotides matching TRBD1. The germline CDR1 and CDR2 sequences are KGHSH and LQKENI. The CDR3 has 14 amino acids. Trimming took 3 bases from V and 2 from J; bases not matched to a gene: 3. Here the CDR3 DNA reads TGTGCCAGCTCACCTAGGACAGGGACCTACGAGCAGTACTTC. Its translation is CASSPRTGTYEQYF. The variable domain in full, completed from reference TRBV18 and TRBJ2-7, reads NAGVMQNPRHLVRRRGQEARLRCSPMKGHSHVYWYRQLPEEGLKFMVYLQKENIIDESGMPKERFSAEFPKEGPSILRIQQVVRGDSAAYFCASSPRTGTYEQYFGPGTRLTVT.

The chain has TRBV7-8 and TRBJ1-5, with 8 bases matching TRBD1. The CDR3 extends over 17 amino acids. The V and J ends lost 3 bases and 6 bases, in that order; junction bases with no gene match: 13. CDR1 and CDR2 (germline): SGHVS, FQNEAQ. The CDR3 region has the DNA TGTGCCAGCAGCTTCGACCGGACAGGGAATTTTCGTCAGCCCCAGCATTTT. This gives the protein CASSFDRTGNFRQPQHF. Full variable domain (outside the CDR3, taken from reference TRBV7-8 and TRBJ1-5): GAGVSQSPRYKVAKRGQDVALRCDPISGHVSLFWYQQALGQGPEFLTYFQNEAQLDKSGLPSDRFFAERPEGSVSTLKIQRTQQEDSAVYLCASSFDRTGNFRQPQHFGDGTRLSIL.